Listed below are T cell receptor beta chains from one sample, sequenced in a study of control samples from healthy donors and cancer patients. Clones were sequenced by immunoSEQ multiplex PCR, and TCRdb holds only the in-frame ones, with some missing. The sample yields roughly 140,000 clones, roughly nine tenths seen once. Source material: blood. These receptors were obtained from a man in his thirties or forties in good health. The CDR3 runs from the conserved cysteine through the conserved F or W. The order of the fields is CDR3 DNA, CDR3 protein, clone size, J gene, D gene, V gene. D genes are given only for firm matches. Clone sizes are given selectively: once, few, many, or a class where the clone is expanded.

TGTGCCAGCAGCAACGTAGCGGGAGTAGAATACAATGAGCAGTTCTTC CASSNVAGVEYNEQFF . TRBJ2-1 . TRBV21-1
TGTGCCAGCAGCTTTCAGGTTAGCTCCTACAATGAGCAGTTCTTC CASSFQVSSYNEQFF . TRBJ2-1 . TRBV7-8
TGTGCCTGGAGACTTGAGACCCAGTACTTC CAWRLETQYF . TRBJ2-5 . TRBV30
TGTGCCAGCAGCGACGGGGGTGCGGCCTACGAGCAGTACTTC CASSDGGAAYEQYF . TRBJ2-7 . TRBV9
TGTGCCAGCGGGATTACTAGCGGAGGGTACGAGCAGTACTTC CASGITSGGYEQYF . TRBJ2-7 TRBD2 TRBV6-6
TGTGCCAGCAGTTCCACAGGGGGGAATCAGCCCCAGCATTTT CASSSTGGNQPQHF . TRBJ1-5 TRBD1 TRBV6-6
TGTGCCAGTAGTATAAGGTCGGACACCGGGGAGCTGTTTTTT CASSIRSDTGELFF once TRBJ2-2 . TRBV19
TGTGCCAGCAGCTTCGGGGCAAGAGGAAACACCATATATTTT CASSFGARGNTIYF . TRBJ1-3 . TRBV7-8
TGTGCCAGCAGCTTATTCAGCTCCTACGAGCAGTACTTC CASSLFSSYEQYF . TRBJ2-7 . TRBV5-5
TGTGCCAGCACCAAAAGGACAGGGGCCTACGAGCAGTACTTC CASTKRTGAYEQYF . TRBJ2-7 TRBD1 TRBV6-5
TGCGCCAGCAGCCAGGGGGCGAGGACTGAAGCTTTCTTT CASSQGARTEAFF . TRBJ1-1 . TRBV4-3
TGTGCCAGTAGTATATTCTTCCGGGACAGGGGGGAAAATGGCTACACCTTC CASSIFFRDRGENGYTF . TRBJ1-2 TRBD1 TRBV19
TGTGCCAGCAGCGGTCCAGCTCGCGAGCAGTACTTC CASSGPAREQYF . TRBJ2-7 . TRBV7-2
TGTGCCAGCAGCTTGAGTCCGGGGACCTACGAGCAGTACTTC CASSLSPGTYEQYF . TRBJ2-7 . TRBV5-6
TGCAGCGTTGAAACGACAGGGAGCGGTGTCGCCGAGCAGTACTTC CSVETTGSGVAEQYF . TRBJ2-7 TRBD1 TRBV29-1
TGTGCCAGCAGCCCGGGCGGCCGGGAGGTAGGAGAGCAGTTCTTC CASSPGGREVGEQFF . TRBJ2-1 TRBD2 TRBV9
TGTGCCACCAGTGTGTTTTCTAGCGGGGGGGCCTTCCCCCCCACAGATACGCAGTATTTT CATSVFSSGGAFPPTDTQYF . TRBJ2-3 TRBD2 TRBV24-1
TGTGCCAGCAAGGCGGCTAGCGGTGTCGACGAGCAGTACTTC CASKAASGVDEQYF . TRBJ2-7 TRBD2 TRBV5-6
TGTGCCTGGAGTGTACTTAGCGGAGGTGTTGGCGAGCAGTACTTC CAWSVLSGGVGEQYF . TRBJ2-7 . TRBV30
TGTGCCAGCAGTTCAACCCAGGGTCGTACTGAAGCTTTCTTT CASSSTQGRTEAFF . TRBJ1-1 . TRBV5-4
TGTGCCACCAGCGGATACAGGGGAAGCAATCAGCCCCAGCATTTT CATSGYRGSNQPQHF . TRBJ1-5 TRBD1 TRBV15
TGTGCCAGCTCACCTGCCCGGGCAGCTAATGAAAAACTGTTTTTT CASSPARAANEKLFF . TRBJ1-4 . TRBV18
TGTGCCAGTAGTATGGGGGCACAGGTGTCCTATAATTCACCCCTCCACTTT CASSMGAQVSYNSPLHF . TRBJ1-6 . TRBV19
TGTGCCAGCAACCCTAGGTGGGCAGGGGAAACCTACGAGCAGTACTTC CASNPRWAGETYEQYF . TRBJ2-7 . TRBV7-8
TGTGCCAGCAGCTACGGGAGGGCCGTCACCGGGGAGCTGTTTTTT CASSYGRAVTGELFF . TRBJ2-2 TRBD2 TRBV7-3